The subject of this entry is one T cell receptor beta chain. Its antigen has not been determined. Base qualities are missing; no much larger clone stands one base away. The data belong to a study of T cell responses to AZD1222 COVID-19 vaccine (dated by TCRdb to about 2021). General notes on the study: AZD1222 recipients with second doses at about 4 weeks or about 12 weeks were pooled, because spike-specific TCR depth and breadth did not differ between schedules. A total of 230 or so trial participants underwent TCR sequencing, of whom 200 to 220 received two doses of AZD1222 and about 26 received two doses of the MenACWY control vaccine. Enrollment into the trials was organized by age into subgroups of 18-55, 56-69 and 70-plus years, and those subgroups contained around 150, 28 and 57 TCR-sequenced participants, respectively.

The label giving this sample's time point can be read as: baseline before first vaccination. The vaccinee samples were drawn from two UK trials, COV001 and COV002, one of which was a single-blind randomized controlled phase 2/3 trial testing AZD1222 (ChAdOx1 nCoV-19) in healthy adults. For TCRbeta chain sequencing, PBMC samples were collected from trial participants at day 0 and at day 28 after the second dose. The CDR3 regions of human TCRbeta chains were analyzed by immunosequencing. In the source study's methods: TCRs in the repertoires were compared against a reference library of SARS-CoV-2-specific TCRs that had been generated with the MIRA antigen-specificity platform. Breadth was defined as the fraction of unique TCRs that were SARS-CoV-2-associated, and depth was defined as the fraction of total T cells that were SARS-CoV-2-associated. Each spike-specific TCR was assigned to its reactive spike region and to a CD4 or CD8 class using the MIRA data. Log10-transformed breadth and depth values were compared by one-way ANOVA with Sidak's multiple comparisons tests. The source is immuneACCESS, and TCRdb retained only in-frame sequences with V and J called. Part of the clones is not carried over; for the studies checked, unresolved V genes explain less than half of this, and the remainder is unexplained. That table is the source of V, J and clone size, and D and trimming were worked out from the DNA. The sample includes 170,000 or so clones, with about nine tenths observed a single time. In total, the top ten clones hold about 2.8% of the sample.

Including the terminal cysteine and phenylalanine, the CDR3 comprises 13 residues. This entry keeps only the CDR3 DNA: 39 bases, framed from base 1. Trimming takes 8 bases off V and 2 bases off J; junction bases not matched to a gene: 4. CDR1 MNHEY and CDR2 SVGAGI were looked up in the germline V gene. What the study reported, not specific to this receptor: Conclusions about previously exposed vaccinees are limited because only five to seven AZD1222 recipients were SARS-CoV-2 seropositive at baseline. Most participants were white British and females outnumbered males, and the authors suggested that clonal diversity may have been underestimated. Vaccine-associated CD4 TCRs spanned the whole spike protein, with dominant responses in regions 160-218 and 743-854. After two AZD1222 doses, both the breadth and the depth of spike-specific TCRs were significantly higher than at day 0 and than in MenACWY recipients. No day 14 peak-response samples were available, so repertoires were characterized only after the peak T cell response. Epitopes outside the regions mutated in the B.1.351 and B.1.1.7 variants were reportedly recognized by nearly half of the unique spike-specific TCRs. In the small 56-69-year group, the increase in depth fell short of significance, most likely because of low power.

Source: peripheral blood, taken on day 0 of AZD1222 vaccination. This clonotype originated in an adult in good health. The V and J genes are TRBV6-5 and TRBJ2-7; 9 nucleotides in the junction match TRBD2. Read as DNA, the sequence is TGTGCCAGCCGCGCGGGGGGGCCCTACGAGCAGTACTTC. This codes for CASRAGGPYEQYF.